This TCR beta chain was captured by sequencing in a study of early T cells in non-severe SARS-CoV-2 infection. For the study at large: Investigators sequenced bulk RNA drawn from unsorted whole blood, and chains remained unpaired. Study-wide results and caveats: There was a bias toward anti-spike CD8 responses in VDJdb matching, which missed private and CD4 specificities.

The CDR3 length is 11 residues. Germline values: CDR1 KGHSH, CDR2 LQKENI. The V end lost 6 bases, the J end lost 6 bases, and 7 bases lay between the germline ends. The protocol attached unique molecular identifiers to individual cDNA molecules. TCRdb fed the 5' RACE reads into MiXCR, producing one record per CDR3 protein. In the table there are approximately 99,000 distinct CDR3 sequences, 12% of which are singletons. There are many counts of this clonotype. Its antigen is currently unknown. The sequencing input was whole blood. The clonotype originates from an adult who was a healthcare worker with PCR-confirmed SARS-CoV-2 infection or an uninfected control (not recorded which). The V and J genes are TRBV18 and TRBJ2-3; D call uncertain. The CDR3 DNA reads TGTGCCAGCTCCCCGTCCGATACGCAGTATTTT. This gives the protein CASSPSDTQYF.